This TCR beta chain was identified during a study of blood T cell repertoires in COVID-19. About the research overall: T cells, B-cell-depleted T cells, or PBMCs supplied cDNA or gDNA.

The table came from immunoSEQ multiplex PCR; TCRdb's copy has only in-frame clones and leaves some out. The data hold more than 35,000 clones, with less than 70% observed a single time. Germline CDR1 GTSNPN, CDR2 SVGIG (reference sequence). V shed 4 bases and J 3 bases; nucleotides not matched to a gene: 5. The CDR3 runs 13 residues. The V and J genes are TRBV30 and TRBJ2-7, with 8 bases fitting TRBD1. The material sequenced was peripheral blood. This receptor was taken from a man at least 80 years old with acute or convalescent COVID-19. CDR3 in DNA: TGTGCCTGGACGGACAGGGTTGGCTACGAGCAGTACTTC. It specifies CAWTDRVGYEQYF.